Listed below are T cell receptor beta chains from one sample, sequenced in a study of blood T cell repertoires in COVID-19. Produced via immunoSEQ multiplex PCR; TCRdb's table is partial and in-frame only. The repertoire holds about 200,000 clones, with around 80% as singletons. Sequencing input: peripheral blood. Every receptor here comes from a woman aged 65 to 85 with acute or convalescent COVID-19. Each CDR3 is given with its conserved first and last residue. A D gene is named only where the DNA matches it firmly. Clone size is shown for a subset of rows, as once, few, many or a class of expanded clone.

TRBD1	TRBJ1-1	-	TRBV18	CASSLGQGSWTEAFF	TGTGCCAGCTCACTGGGACAGGGGTCATGGACTGAAGCTTTCTTT
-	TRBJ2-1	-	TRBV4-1	CASSSGSSYNEQFF	TGCGCCAGCAGCTCCGGGAGTTCCTACAATGAGCAGTTCTTC
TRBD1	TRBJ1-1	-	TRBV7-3	CASSSTGQGRTEAFF	TGTGCCAGCAGCTCGACAGGACAGGGGAGGACTGAAGCTTTCTTT
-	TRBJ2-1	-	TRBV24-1	CATSDRASSGENEQFF	TGTGCCACCAGTGACCGCGCCTCCTCAGGGGAGAATGAGCAGTTCTTC
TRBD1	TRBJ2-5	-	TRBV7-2	CASSGTGRETQYF	TGTGCCAGCAGCGGGACAGGGAGGGAGACCCAGTACTTC
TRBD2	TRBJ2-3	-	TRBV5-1	CASTASGFTDTQYF	TGCGCCAGCACTGCTAGCGGTTTCACAGATACGCAGTATTTT
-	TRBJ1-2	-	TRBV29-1	CSAEDSVLNYGYTF	TGCAGCGCCGAGGACAGCGTATTGAACTATGGCTACACCTTC
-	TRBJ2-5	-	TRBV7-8	CASSLGARDSETQYF	TGTGCCAGCAGCTTAGGAGCTCGGGACTCGGAGACCCAGTACTTC
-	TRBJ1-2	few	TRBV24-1	CATSPGQYGYTF	TGTGCCACCAGCCCAGGACAGTATGGCTACACCTTC
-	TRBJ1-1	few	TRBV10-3	CAISFGREDEAFF	TGTGCCATCAGTTTTGGCAGGGAGGATGAAGCTTTCTTT
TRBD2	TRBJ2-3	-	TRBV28	CASSAVGTSGSFADTQYF	TGTGCCAGCAGCGCGGTTGGGACTAGCGGGAGTTTCGCAGATACGCAGTATTTT
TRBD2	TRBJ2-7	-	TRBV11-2	CASSLGLAETYEQYF	TGTGCCAGCAGCTTGGGACTAGCGGAGACCTACGAGCAGTACTTC
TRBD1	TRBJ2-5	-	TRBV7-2	CASSGKLGTDQETQYF	TGTGCCAGCAGCGGGAAACTGGGGACAGACCAAGAGACCCAGTACTTC
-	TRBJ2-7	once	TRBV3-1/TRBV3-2	CASSQWAGLPYEQYF	TGTGCCAGCAGCCAATGGGCTGGCCTTCCCTACGAGCAGTACTTC
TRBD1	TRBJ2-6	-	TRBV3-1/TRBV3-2	CASSDRGSGANVLTF	TGTGCCAGCAGCGACAGGGGGTCCGGGGCCAACGTCCTGACTTTC
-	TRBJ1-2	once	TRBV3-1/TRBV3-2	CASSQDRGRNYGYTF	TGTGCCAGCAGCCAAGATAGGGGAAGAAACTATGGCTACACCTTC
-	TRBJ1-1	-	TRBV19	CASRPRVNTEAFF	TGTGCCAGTAGGCCCAGGGTGAACACTGAAGCTTTCTTT
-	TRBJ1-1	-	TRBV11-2	CASSSGVYTEAFF	TGTGCCAGCAGCTCAGGGGTTTACACTGAAGCTTTCTTT
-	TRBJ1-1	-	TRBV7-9	CASSMDMNTEAFF	TGTGCCAGCAGCATGGACATGAACACTGAAGCTTTCTTT
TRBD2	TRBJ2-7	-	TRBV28	CASSTLAGASYEQYF	TGTGCCAGCAGTACGCTAGCGGGCGCCTCCTACGAGCAGTACTTC
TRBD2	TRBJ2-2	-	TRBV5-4	CASSELPGLAGAGELFF	TGTGCCAGCAGCGAATTACCGGGACTAGCGGGAGCCGGGGAGCTGTTTTTT
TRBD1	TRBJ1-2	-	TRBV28	CASTPGTGWSGYTF	TGTGCCAGCACCCCCGGGACAGGGTGGTCTGGCTACACCTTC
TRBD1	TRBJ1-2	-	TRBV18	CASSPPNRGDYGYTF	TGTGCCAGCTCCCCGCCAAACAGGGGCGACTATGGCTACACCTTC
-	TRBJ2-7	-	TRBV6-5	CASSYSEGNYEQYF	TGTGCCAGCAGTTACTCGGAGGGGAATTACGAGCAGTACTTC
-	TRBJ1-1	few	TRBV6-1	CASSEGWQAFF	TGTGCCAGCAGTGAAGGCTGGCAAGCTTTCTTT
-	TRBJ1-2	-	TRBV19	CASSIQSPSRTPRRYGYTF	TGTGCCAGTAGTATACAGAGCCCGTCCCGGACACCTCGCCGCTATGGCTACACCTTC
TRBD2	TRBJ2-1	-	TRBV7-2	CASSPRGTSGGSSYNEQFF	TGTGCCAGCAGCCCACGTGGGACTAGCGGAGGAAGCTCCTACAATGAGCAGTTCTTC
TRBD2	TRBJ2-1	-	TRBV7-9	CASSFGSTSGRGDEQFF	TGTGCCAGCAGCTTCGGATCGACTAGCGGGAGGGGGGATGAGCAGTTCTTC
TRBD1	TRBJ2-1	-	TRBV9	CASSLQGGGHNEQFF	TGTGCCAGCAGCCTACAGGGGGGAGGCCACAATGAGCAGTTCTTC